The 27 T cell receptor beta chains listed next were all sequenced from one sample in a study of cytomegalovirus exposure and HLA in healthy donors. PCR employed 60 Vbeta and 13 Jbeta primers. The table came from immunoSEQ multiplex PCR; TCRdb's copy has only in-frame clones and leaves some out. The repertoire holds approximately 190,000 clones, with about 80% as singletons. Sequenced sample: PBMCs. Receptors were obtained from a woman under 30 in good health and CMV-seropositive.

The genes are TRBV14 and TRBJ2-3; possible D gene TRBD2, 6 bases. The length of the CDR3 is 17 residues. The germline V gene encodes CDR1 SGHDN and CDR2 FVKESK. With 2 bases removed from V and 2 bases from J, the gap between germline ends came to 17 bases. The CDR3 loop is CASSQLAGTLYTDTQYF. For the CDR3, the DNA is TGTGCCAGCAGCCAACTAGCCGGGACTCTTTACACAGATACGCAGTATTTT.

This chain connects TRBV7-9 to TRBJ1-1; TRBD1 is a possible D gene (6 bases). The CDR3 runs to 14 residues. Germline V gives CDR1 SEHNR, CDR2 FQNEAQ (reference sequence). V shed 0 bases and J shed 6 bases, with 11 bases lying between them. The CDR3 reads CASSLAQAGAEAFF. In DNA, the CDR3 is TGTGCCAGCAGCTTAGCGCAGGCAGGGGCTGAAGCTTTCTTT.

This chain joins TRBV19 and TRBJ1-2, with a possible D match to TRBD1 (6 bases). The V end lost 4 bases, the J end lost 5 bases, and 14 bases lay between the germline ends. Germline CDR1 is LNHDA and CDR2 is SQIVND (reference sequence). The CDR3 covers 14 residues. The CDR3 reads CASSTAGAHYGYTF. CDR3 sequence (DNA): TGTGCCAGTAGTACCGCAGGGGCTCATTATGGCTACACCTTC.

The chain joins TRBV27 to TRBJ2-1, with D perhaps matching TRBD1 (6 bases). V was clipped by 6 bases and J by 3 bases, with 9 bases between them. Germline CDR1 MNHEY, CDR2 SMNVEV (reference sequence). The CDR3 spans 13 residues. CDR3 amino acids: CASSQGNYNEQFF. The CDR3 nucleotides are TGTGCCAGCAGCCAGGGGAACTACAATGAGCAGTTCTTC.

CDR3 sequence: CASAPSERGSGELFF. CDR3 coding DNA: TGCGCCAGCGCCCCTTCGGAAAGGGGGTCCGGGGAGCTGTTTTTT. The rearrangement joins TRBV4-1 to TRBJ2-2, with a tentative D call TRBD1 (6 bases). V was clipped by 8 bases and J by 6 bases, with 19 bases between them. In germline, CDR1 is MGHRA, CDR2 YSYEKL. The CDR3 contains 15 residues.

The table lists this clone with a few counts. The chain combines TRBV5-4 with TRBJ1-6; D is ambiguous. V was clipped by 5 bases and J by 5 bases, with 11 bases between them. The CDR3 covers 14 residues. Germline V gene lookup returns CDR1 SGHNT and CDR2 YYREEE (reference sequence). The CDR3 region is CASSYGLDNSPLHF. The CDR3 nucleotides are TGTGCCAGCAGTTACGGACTGGATAATTCACCCCTCCACTTT. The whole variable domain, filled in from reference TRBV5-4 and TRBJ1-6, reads ETGVTQSPTHLIKTRGQQVTLRCSSQSGHNTVSWYQQALGQGPQFIFQYYREEENGRGNFPPRFSGLQFPNYSSELNVNALELDDSALYLCASSYGLDNSPLHFGNGTRLTVT.

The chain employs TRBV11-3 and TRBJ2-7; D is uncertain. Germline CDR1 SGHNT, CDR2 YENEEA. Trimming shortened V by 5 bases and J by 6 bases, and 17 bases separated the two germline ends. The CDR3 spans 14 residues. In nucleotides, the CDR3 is TGTGCCAGCAGCGGTGGCGGCCCCGCCGGCGAGCAGTACTTC. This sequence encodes CASSGGGPAGEQYF.

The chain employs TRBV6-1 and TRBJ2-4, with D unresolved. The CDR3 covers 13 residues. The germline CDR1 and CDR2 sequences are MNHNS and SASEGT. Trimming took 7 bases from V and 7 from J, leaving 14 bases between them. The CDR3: CASKRGAENIQYF. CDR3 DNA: TGTGCCAGCAAGCGTGGCGCCGAGAACATTCAGTACTTC.

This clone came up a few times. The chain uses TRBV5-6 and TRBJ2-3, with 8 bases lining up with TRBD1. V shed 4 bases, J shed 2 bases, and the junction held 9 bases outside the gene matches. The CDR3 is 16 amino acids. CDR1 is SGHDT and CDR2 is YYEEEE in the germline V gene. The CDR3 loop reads CASSRIRDRNTDTQYF. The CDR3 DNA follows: TGTGCCAGCAGCCGTATCCGGGACAGGAACACAGATACGCAGTATTTT.

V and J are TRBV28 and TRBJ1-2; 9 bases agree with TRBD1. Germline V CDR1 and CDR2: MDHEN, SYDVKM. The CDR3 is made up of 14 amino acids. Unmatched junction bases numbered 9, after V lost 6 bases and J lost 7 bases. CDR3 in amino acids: CASSPRTGEGGYTF. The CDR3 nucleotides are TGTGCCAGCAGCCCTCGGACAGGGGAGGGTGGCTACACCTTC.

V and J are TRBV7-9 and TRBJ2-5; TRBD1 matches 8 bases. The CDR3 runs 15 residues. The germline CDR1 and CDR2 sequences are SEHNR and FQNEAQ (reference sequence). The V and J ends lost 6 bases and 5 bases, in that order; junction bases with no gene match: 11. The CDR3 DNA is TGTGCCAGCAGTACCGGACAGGGCTGGTACGAGACCCAGTACTTC. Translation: CASSTGQGWYETQYF. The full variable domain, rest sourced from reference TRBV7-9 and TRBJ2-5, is DTGVSQNPRHKITKRGQNVTFRCDPISEHNRLYWYRQTLGQGPEFLTYFQNEAQLEKSRLLSDRFSAERPKGSFSTLEIQRTEQGDSAMYLCASSTGQGWYETQYFGPGTRLLVL.

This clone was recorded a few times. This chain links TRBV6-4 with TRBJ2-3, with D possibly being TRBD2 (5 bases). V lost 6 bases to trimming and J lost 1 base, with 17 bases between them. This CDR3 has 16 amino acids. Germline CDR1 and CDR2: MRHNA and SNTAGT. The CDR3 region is CASSAEVGWGTDTQYF. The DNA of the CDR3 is TGTGCCAGCAGCGCGGAGGTAGGGTGGGGCACAGATACGCAGTATTTT.

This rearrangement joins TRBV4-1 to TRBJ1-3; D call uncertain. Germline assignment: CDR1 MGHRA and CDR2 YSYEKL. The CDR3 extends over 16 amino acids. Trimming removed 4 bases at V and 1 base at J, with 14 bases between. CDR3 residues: CASSLTWAGSGNTIYF. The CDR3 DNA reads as TGCGCCAGCAGCCTCACATGGGCAGGATCTGGAAACACCATATATTTT.

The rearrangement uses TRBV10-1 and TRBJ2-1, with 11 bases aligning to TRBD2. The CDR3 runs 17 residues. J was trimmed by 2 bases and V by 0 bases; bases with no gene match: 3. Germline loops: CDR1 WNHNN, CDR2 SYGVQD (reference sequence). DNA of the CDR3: TGCGCCAGCAGTGAGTCCCTAGCGGGGGGCCCCTACAATGAGCAGTTCTTC. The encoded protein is CASSESLAGGPYNEQFF.

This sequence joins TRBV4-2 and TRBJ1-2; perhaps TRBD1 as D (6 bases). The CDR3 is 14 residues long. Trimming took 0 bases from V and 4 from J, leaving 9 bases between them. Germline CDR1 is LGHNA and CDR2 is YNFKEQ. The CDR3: CASSQERGPYGYTF. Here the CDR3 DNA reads TGTGCCAGCAGCCAAGAGCGGGGGCCCTATGGCTACACCTTC.

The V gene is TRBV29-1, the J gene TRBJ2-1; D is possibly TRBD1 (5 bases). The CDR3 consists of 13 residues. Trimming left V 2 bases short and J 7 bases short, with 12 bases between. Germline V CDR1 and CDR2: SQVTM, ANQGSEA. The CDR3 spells CSVESWGNNEQFF. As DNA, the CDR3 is TGCAGCGTTGAATCTTGGGGCAATAATGAGCAGTTCTTC.

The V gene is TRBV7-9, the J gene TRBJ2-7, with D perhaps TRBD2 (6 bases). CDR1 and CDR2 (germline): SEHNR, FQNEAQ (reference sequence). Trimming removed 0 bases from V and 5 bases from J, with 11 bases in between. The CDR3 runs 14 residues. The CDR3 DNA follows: TGTGCCAGCAGCTTAGCGACTAGTTTCAACGAGCAGTACTTC. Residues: CASSLATSFNEQYF.

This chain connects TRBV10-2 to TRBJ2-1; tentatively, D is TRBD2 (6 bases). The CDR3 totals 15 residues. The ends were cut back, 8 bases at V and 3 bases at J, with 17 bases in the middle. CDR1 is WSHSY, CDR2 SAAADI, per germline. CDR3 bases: TGCGCCAGCGGGGGGACGGGGGTTGGCTACAATGAGCAGTTCTTC. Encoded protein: CASGGTGVGYNEQFF.

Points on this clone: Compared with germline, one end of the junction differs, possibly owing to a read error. The CDR3 DNA reads as TGTTCCAGCAGCCTGGGAGGGGCCATTAACAGGACACCCCTCCACTTT. Translation: CSSSLGGAINRTPLHF. V usage is TRBV7-9 and J usage is TRBJ1-6; a possible D gene is TRBD1 (5 bases). CDR1 SEHNR and CDR2 FQNEAQ come from the germline V gene (reference sequence). There are 16 residues in the CDR3. The variable domain in full, with the rest retrieved from reference TRBV7-9 and TRBJ1-6, is DTGVSQNPRHKITKRGQNVTFRCDPISEHNRLYWYRQTLGQGPEFLTYFQNEAQLEKSRLLSDRFSAERPKGSFSTLEIQRTEQGDSAMYLCSSSLGGAINRTPLHFGNGTRLTVT.

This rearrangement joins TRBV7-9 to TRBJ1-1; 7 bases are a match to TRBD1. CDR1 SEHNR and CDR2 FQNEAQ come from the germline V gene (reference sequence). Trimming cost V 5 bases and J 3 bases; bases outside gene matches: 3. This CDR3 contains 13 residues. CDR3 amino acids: CASSLGTDTEAFF. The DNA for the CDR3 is TGTGCCAGCAGCCTCGGGACAGACACTGAAGCTTTCTTT.

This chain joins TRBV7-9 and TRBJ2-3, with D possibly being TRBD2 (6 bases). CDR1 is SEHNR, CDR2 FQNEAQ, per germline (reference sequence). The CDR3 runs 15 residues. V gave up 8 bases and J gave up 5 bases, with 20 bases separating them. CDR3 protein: CASSRWGDSGDTQYF. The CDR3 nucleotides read TGTGCCAGCTCCAGGTGGGGGGACTCCGGAGATACGCAGTATTTT.

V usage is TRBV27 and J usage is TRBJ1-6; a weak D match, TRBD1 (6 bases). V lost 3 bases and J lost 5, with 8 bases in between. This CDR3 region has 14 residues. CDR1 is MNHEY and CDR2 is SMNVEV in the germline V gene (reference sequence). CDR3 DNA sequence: TGTGCCAGCAGTTTCACAGGGCATAATTCACCCCTCCACTTT. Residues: CASSFTGHNSPLHF.

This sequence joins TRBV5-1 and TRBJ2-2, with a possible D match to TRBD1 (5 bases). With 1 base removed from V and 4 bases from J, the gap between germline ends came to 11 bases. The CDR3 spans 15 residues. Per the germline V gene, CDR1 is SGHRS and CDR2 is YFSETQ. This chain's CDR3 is CASSLRQGSTGELFF. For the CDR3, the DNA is TGCGCCAGCAGCTTGCGGCAGGGTTCCACCGGGGAGCTGTTTTTT.

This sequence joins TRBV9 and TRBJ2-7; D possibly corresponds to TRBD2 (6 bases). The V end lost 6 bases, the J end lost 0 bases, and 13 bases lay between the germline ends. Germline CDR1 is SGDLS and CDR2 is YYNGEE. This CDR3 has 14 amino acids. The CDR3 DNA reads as TGTGCCAGCACCCCAGGGACTTACTCCTACGAGCAGTACTTC. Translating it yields CASTPGTYSYEQYF.

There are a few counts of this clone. The CDR3 is CATSNLGGAGDIQYF. The CDR3 coding sequence is TGTGCCACCTCCAACCTAGGGGGGGCCGGAGACATTCAGTACTTC. This chain links TRBV6-5 with TRBJ2-4; TRBD2 might be the D (7 bases). From germline, CDR1 is MNHEY and CDR2 SVGAGI. This CDR3 contains 15 residues. V lost 10 bases to trimming and J lost 8 bases, with 24 bases between them.

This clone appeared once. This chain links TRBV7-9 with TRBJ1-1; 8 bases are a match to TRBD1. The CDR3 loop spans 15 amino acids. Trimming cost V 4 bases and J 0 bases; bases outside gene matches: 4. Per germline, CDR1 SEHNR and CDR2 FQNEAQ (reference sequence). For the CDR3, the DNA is TGTGCCAGCAGCTCAGGACAGGGACTGAACACTGAAGCTTTCTTT. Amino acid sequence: CASSSGQGLNTEAFF.

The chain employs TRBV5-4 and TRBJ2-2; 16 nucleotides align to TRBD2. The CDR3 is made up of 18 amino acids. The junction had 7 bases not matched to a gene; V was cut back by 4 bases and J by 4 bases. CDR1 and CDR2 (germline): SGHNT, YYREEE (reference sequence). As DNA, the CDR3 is TGTGCCAGCAGCCCGGGACTAGCGGGGGGGCCTGGCACCGGGGAGCTGTTTTTT. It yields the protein CASSPGLAGGPGTGELFF.